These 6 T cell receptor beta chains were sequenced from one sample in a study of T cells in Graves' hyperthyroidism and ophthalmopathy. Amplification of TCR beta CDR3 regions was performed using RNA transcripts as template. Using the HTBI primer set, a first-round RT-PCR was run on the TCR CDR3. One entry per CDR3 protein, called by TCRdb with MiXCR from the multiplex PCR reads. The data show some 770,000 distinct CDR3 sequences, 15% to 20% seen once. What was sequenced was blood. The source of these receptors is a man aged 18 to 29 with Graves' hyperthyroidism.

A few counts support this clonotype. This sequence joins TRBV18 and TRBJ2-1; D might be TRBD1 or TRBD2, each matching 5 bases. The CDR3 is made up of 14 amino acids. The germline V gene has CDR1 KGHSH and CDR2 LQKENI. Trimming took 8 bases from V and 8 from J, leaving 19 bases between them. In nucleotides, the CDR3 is TGTGCCAGCCGCTCGGGGACCCGGTCCGATGAGCAGTTCTTC. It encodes CASRSGTRSDEQFF. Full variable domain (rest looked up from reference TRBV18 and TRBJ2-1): NAGVMQNPRHLVRRRGQEARLRCSPMKGHSHVYWYRQLPEEGLKFMVYLQKENIIDESGMPKERFSAEFPKEGPSILRIQQVVRGDSAAYFCASRSGTRSDEQFFGPGTRLTVL.

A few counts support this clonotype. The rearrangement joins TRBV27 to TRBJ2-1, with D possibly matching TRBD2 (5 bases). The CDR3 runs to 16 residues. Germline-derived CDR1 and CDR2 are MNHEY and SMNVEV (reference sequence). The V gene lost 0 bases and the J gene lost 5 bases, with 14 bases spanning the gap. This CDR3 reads CASSLSSGIPHNEQFF. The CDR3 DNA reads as TGTGCCAGCAGTTTATCAAGCGGCATCCCCCACAATGAGCAGTTCTTC.

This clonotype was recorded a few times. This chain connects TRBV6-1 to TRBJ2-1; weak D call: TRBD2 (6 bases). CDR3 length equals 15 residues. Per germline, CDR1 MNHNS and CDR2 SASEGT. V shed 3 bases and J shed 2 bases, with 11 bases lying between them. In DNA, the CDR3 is TGTGCCAGCAGTGAGGGAGGTACAGCCTACAATGAGCAGTTCTTC. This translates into CASSEGGTAYNEQFF.

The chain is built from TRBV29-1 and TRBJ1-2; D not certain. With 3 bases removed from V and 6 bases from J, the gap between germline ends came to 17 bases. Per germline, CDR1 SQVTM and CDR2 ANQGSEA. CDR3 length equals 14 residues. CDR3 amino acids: CSVERPNLRDGYTF. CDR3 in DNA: TGCAGCGTTGAGAGGCCGAACCTACGGGATGGCTACACCTTC.

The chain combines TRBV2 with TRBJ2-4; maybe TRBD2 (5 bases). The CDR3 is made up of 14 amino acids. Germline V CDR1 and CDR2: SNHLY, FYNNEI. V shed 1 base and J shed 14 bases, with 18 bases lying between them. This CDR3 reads CASSEVLADLGEYF. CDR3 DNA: TGTGCCAGCAGTGAAGTCCTAGCAGACCTTGGGGAGTACTTC.

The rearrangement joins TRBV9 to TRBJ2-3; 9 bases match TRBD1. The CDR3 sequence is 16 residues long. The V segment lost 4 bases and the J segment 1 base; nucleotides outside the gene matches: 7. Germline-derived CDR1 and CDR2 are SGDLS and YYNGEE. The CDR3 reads CASSPHTGGGTDTQYF. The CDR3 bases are TGTGCCAGCAGCCCCCATACAGGGGGCGGCACAGATACGCAGTATTTT.